This paragraph covers one TCR beta chain sequence. The data were obtained in a study of OX40 agonist ivuxolimab in advanced cancers. The repertoire was sequenced with immunoSEQ multiplex PCR; TCRdb's copy has only in-frame clones and lacks some. The data show 55,000 to 85,000 clones, 80% to 90% seen once. The material sequenced was CD4+ or CD8+ T cells sorted from blood, taken in a trial of the OX40 agonist ivuxolimab. This TCR came from an adult with an advanced solid tumor such as melanoma, head and neck, liver or kidney cancer.

The CDR3 region is CASSRLSGRGDTQYF. The CDR3 nucleotides read TGCGCCAGCAGCAGACTTAGTGGCCGCGGGGATACGCAGTATTTT. This rearrangement joins TRBV10-1 to TRBJ2-3; D possibly corresponds to TRBD2 (5 bases). In germline, CDR1 is WNHNN, CDR2 SYGVQD (reference sequence). The V and J ends lost 6 bases and 6 bases respectively, with 19 bases between them. This CDR3 is 15 amino acids long.